This TCR beta chain is from a study of monozygotic twins with cystic fibrosis. Study findings and constraints: Median Simpson clonality of roughly 0.01 suggested naive T cells predominated. Co-twins had the most similar V usage for 13 of 16 pairs, J for 8. Unrelated CF individuals shared fewer identical clonotypes than monozygotic CF twins.

With V trimmed by 4 bases and J by 5 bases, 15 bases remained unmatched. This CDR3 spans 18 amino acids. Germline V gives CDR1 SGHNT, CDR2 YYREEE (reference sequence). Only in-frame clones appear in the TCRdb table, and some are missing; sequencing was by immunoSEQ multiplex PCR. In the table there are 20,000 to 25,000 clones, approximately 97% of which are singletons. The table lists this clone with a count of one. Its antigen is unidentified. This sequence was found in a girl aged 5 to 17 with cystic fibrosis. Sequencing was performed on blood. V gene TRBV5-4 combines with J gene TRBJ2-2; 9 bases are shared with TRBD1. The CDR3 DNA is TGTGCCAGCAGCCAAGGGGGACAGGGTATTCTAAGGACCGGGGAGCTGTTTTTT. Protein product: CASSQGGQGILRTGELFF.